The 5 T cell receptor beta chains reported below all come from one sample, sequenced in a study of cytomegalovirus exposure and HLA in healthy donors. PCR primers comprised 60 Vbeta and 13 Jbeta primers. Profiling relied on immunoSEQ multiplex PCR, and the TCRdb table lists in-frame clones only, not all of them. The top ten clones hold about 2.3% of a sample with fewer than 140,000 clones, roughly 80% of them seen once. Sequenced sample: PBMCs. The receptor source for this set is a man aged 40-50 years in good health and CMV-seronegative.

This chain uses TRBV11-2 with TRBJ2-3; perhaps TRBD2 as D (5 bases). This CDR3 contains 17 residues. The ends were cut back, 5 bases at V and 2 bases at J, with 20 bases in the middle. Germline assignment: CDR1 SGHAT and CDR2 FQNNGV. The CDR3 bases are TGTGCCAGCAGCCTACGTGGACTGGGCGAATCCACAGATACGCAGTATTTT. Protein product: CASSLRGLGESTDTQYF.

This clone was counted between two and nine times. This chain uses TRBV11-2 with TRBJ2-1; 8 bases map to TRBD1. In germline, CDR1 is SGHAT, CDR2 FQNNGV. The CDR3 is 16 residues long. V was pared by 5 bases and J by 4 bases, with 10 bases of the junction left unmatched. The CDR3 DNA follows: TGTGCCAGCAGCCGTAACCCGGGACAGGTGTACAATGAGCAGTTCTTC. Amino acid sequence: CASSRNPGQVYNEQFF.

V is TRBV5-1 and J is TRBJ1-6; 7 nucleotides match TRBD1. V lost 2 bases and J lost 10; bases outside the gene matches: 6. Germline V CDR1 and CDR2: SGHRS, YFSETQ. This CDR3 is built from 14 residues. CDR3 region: CASSFPQGDSPLHF. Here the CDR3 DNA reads TGCGCCAGCAGCTTTCCCCAGGGGGACTCACCCCTCCACTTT.

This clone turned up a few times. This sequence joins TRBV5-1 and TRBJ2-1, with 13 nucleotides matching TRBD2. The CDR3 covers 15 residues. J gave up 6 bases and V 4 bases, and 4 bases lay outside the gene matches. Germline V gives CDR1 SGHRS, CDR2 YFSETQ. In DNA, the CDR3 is TGCGCCAGCAGCCAGGGACTAGCGGGGATCAATGAGCAGTTCTTC. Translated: CASSQGLAGINEQFF.

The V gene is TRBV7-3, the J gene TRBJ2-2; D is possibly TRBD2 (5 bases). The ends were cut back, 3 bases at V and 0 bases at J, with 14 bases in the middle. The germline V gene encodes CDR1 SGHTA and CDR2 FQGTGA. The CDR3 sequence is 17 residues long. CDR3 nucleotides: TGTGCCAGCAGCTTCCCGGACTTCCACCCGAACACCGGGGAGCTGTTTTTT. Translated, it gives CASSFPDFHPNTGELFF.